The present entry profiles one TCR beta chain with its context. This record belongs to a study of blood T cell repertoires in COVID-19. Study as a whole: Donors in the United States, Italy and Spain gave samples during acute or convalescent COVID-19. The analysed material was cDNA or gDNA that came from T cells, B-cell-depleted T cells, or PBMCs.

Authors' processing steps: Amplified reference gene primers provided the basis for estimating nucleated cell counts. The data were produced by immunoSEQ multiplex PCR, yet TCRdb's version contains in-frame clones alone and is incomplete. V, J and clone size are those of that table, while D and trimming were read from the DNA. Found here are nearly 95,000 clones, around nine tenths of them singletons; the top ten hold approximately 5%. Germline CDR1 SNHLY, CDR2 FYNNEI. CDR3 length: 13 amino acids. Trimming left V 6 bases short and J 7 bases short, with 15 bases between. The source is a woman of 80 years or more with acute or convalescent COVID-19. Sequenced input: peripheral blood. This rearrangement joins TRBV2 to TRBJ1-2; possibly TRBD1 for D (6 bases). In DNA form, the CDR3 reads TGTGCCAGCAGGACACGGGGGGCCGGTGGCTACACCTTC. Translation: CASRTRGAGGYTF.